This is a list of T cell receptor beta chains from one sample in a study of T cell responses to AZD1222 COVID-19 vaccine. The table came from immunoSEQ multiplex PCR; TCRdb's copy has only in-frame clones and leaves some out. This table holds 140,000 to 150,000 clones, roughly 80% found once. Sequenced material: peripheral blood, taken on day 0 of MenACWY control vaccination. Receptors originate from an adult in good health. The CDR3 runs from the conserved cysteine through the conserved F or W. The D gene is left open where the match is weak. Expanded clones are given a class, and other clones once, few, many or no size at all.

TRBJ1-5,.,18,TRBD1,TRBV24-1,CATSRGQGVGGPNQPQHF,TGTGCCACCAGTAGAGGACAGGGGGTGGGTGGCCCCAATCAGCCCCAGCATTTT
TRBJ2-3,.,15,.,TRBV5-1,CASSPIRPKVDTQYF,TGCGCCAGCAGCCCCATTAGGCCCAAGGTGGATACGCAGTATTTT
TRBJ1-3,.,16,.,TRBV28,CASSLLTGSSGNTIYF,TGTGCCAGCAGCCTTCTAACAGGCAGTTCTGGAAACACCATATATTTT
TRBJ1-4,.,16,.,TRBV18,CASSMKAPPSNEKLFF,TGTGCCAGCTCAATGAAGGCCCCTCCTAGTAATGAAAAACTGTTTTTT
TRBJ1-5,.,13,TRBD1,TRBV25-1,CASQGGTDQPQHF,TGTGCCAGCCAGGGGGGTACCGATCAGCCCCAGCATTTT
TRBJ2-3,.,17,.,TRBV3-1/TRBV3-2,CASSHSPSGVITDTQYF,TGTGCCAGCAGCCATTCGCCCTCAGGAGTGATCACAGATACGCAGTATTTT
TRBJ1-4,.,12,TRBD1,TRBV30,CAGKTGGEKLFF,TGTGCCGGCAAAACAGGGGGGGAGAAACTGTTTTTT
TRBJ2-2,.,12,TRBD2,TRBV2,CASRGLAGELFF,TGTGCCAGCAGGGGACTAGCCGGGGAGCTGTTTTTT
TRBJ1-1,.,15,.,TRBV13,CASSFFRDSASEAFF,TGTGCCAGCAGCTTTTTCCGCGACTCAGCCTCTGAAGCTTTCTTT
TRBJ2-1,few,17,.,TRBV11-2,CASSLAGTRGSYNEQFF,TGTGCCAGCAGCTTAGCCGGGACGAGGGGCTCCTACAATGAGCAGTTCTTC
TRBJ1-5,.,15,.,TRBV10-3,CAISESVGGGQPQHF,TGTGCCATCAGTGAGTCGGTCGGGGGAGGTCAGCCCCAGCATTTT
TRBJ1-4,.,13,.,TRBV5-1,CASSFGDREKLFF,TGCGCCAGCAGCTTCGGGGACCGGGAAAAACTGTTTTTT
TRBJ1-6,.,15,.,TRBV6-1,CASSEQSKIHSPLHF,TGTGCCAGCAGTGAACAGTCTAAGATTCACTCACCCCTCCACTTT
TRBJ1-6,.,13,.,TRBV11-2,CASSPDYNSPLHF,TGTGCCAGCAGCCCAGACTATAATTCACCCCTCCACTTT
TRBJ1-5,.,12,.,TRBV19,CASSYQGQPQHF,TGTGCCAGTAGTTACCAGGGTCAGCCCCAGCATTTT
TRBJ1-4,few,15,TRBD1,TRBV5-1,CASSLADRDWGKLFF,TGCGCCAGCAGCTTGGCCGACAGGGATTGGGGAAAACTGTTTTTT
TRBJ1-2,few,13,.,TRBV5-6,CASSRRPNYGYTF,TGTGCCAGCAGCCGGAGGCCTAACTATGGCTACACCTTC
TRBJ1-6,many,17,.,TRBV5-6,CASSGGAEGSYNSPLHF,TGTGCCAGCAGCGGGGGAGCCGAAGGCTCCTATAATTCACCCCTCCACTTT
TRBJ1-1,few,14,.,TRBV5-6,CASSLGSRGTEAFF,TGTGCCAGCAGCTTGGGTTCGAGAGGAACTGAAGCTTTCTTT
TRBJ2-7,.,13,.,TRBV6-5,CASTKGGFYEQYF,TGTGCCAGCACCAAAGGGGGATTTTACGAGCAGTACTTC
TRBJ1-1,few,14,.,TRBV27,CASSFRNARGEAFF,TGTGCCAGCAGTTTTAGGAACGCGAGAGGGGAAGCTTTCTTT
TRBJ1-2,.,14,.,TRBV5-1,CASSLDADFYGYTF,TGCGCCAGCAGCTTGGATGCAGATTTCTATGGCTACACCTTC
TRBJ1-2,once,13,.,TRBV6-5,CASRARGNYGYTF,TGTGCCAGCAGAGCAAGGGGCAACTATGGCTACACCTTC
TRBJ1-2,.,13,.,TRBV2,CASSAQGDYGYTF,TGTGCCAGCAGTGCCCAGGGTGACTATGGCTACACCTTC
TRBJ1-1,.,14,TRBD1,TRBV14,CASSQELTGGEAFF,TGTGCCAGCAGCCAAGAGCTAACAGGGGGTGAAGCTTTCTTT
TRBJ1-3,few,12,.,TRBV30,CAWKATGNTIYF,TGTGCCTGGAAGGCAACTGGAAACACCATATATTTT
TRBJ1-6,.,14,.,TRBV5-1,CASSWGQGNSPLHF,TGCGCCAGCAGCTGGGGACAAGGGAATTCACCCCTCCACTTT
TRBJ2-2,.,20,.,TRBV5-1,CASSSSPPGTHGTNTGELFF,TGCGCCAGCAGCTCCTCCCCCCCGGGGACGCATGGGACCAACACCGGGGAGCTGTTTTTT
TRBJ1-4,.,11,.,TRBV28,CASRTYEKLFF,TGTGCCAGCCGGACATATGAAAAACTGTTTTTT
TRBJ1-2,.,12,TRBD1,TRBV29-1,CSVAGAGGGYTF,TGCAGCGTTGCCGGGGCAGGGGGGGGCTACACCTTC
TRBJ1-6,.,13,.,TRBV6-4,CASGRQEGSPLHF,TGTGCCAGCGGTCGACAGGAGGGTTCACCCCTCCACTTT
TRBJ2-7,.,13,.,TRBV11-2,CASSLTAIHEQYF,TGTGCCAGCAGCTTGACAGCAATCCACGAGCAGTACTTC
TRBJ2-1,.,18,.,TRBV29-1,CSVESAGETITDRNEQFF,TGCAGCGTTGAATCTGCGGGGGAGACAATAACGGACAGGAATGAGCAGTTCTTC
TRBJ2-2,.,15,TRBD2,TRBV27,CASRIGLAGSGELFF,TGTGCCAGCAGAATTGGACTAGCGGGGTCCGGGGAGCTGTTTTTT
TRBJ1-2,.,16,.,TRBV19,CASSMDPWASNYGYTF,TGTGCCAGTAGTATGGACCCATGGGCCTCTAACTATGGCTACACCTTC
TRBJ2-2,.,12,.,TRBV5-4,CASSPITGELFF,TGTGCCAGCAGCCCGATTACCGGGGAGCTGTTTTTT
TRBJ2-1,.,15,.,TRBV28,CASSHNYLLGNEQFF,TGTGCCAGCAGTCACAACTACTTACTGGGGAATGAGCAGTTCTTC
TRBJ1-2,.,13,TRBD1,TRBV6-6,CASSYSDRVSYTF,TGTGCCAGCAGTTATTCGGACAGGGTTAGCTACACCTTC
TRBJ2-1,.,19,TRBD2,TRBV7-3,CASSLTFGTSGNTYNEQFF,TGTGCCAGCAGCTTAACGTTCGGGACTAGCGGCAATACCTACAATGAGCAGTTCTTC
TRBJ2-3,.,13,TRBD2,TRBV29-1,CSVEGGGTDTQYF,TGCAGCGTGGAGGGCGGGGGGACAGATACGCAGTATTTT
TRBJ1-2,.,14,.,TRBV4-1,CASSQESRLYGYTF,TGCGCCAGCAGCCAAGAATCCCGACTCTATGGCTACACCTTC
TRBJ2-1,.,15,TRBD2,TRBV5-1,CASSFLAAPGNEQFF,TGCGCCAGCAGCTTCCTAGCGGCCCCTGGCAATGAGCAGTTCTTC
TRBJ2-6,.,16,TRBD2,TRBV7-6,CASSPLGGDGANVLTF,TGTGCCAGCAGCCCACTGGGGGGGGACGGGGCCAACGTCCTGACTTTC
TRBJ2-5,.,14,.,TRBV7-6,CASSSTEDEETQYF,TGTGCCAGCAGCTCGACCGAGGATGAGGAGACCCAGTACTTC
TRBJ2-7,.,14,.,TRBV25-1,CASSGPGSVHEQYF,TGTGCCAGCAGTGGCCCAGGGAGCGTGCACGAGCAGTACTTC
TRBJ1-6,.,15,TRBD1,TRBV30,CAWSVVRQGDSPLHF,TGTGCCTGGAGTGTCGTAAGACAGGGAGATTCACCCCTCCACTTT
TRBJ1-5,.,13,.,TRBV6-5,CASQASWNQPQHF,TGTGCCAGCCAAGCTTCATGGAATCAGCCCCAGCATTTT
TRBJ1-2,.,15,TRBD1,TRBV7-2,CASSGTGGRSYGYTF,TGTGCCAGCAGCGGTACAGGGGGCCGCTCCTATGGCTACACCTTC
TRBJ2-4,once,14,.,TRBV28,CASSLLGSKNIQYF,TGTGCCAGCAGTTTACTAGGGAGCAAAAACATTCAGTACTTC
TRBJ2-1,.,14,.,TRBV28,CASRYESSYNEQFF,TGTGCCAGCAGGTACGAGAGCTCCTACAATGAGCAGTTCTTC
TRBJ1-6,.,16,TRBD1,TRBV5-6,CASSLYRGLWNSPLHF,TGTGCCAGCAGCTTATACAGGGGGCTTTGGAATTCACCCCTCCACTTT
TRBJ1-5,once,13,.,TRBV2,CASGRDSNQPQHF,TGTGCCAGCGGCCGGGACAGCAATCAGCCCCAGCATTTT
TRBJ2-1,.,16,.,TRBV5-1,CASSLAYARGHNEQFF,TGCGCCAGCAGCTTGGCCTATGCGAGAGGACACAATGAGCAGTTCTTC
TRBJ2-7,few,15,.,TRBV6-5,CASRTFGGAGDEQYF,TGTGCCAGCAGGACATTTGGGGGCGCAGGGGACGAGCAGTACTTC
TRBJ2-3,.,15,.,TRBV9,CASSPRDFHTDTQYF,TGTGCCAGCAGCCCCCGGGACTTTCACACAGATACGCAGTATTTT